These T cell receptor beta chains were read from a single sample in a study of blood T cell repertoires in COVID-19. TCRdb keeps only in-frame clones here, not all; method: immunoSEQ multiplex PCR. This sample has 270,000 or so clones, with around nine tenths found just once. Sample: PBMCs or T cells enriched from blood (not recorded which). The receptors here all came from a woman under 30 who had recovered from COVID-19. Both conserved end residues are part of each CDR3. Fields, in order: clone size, CDR3 length, J gene, V gene, D gene, CDR3 DNA, CDR3 protein. A D gene is named only where the DNA matches it firmly. Only part of the rows carry a size: once, few, many, or a class if the clone is expanded.

clone size: NA
CDR3 length: 18
J gene: TRBJ1-6
V gene: TRBV18
D gene: TRBD1
CDR3 DNA: TGTGCCAGCTCTCTCCGGGACAGGGGAGCGGTCTATAATTCACCCCTCCACTTT
CDR3 protein: CASSLRDRGAVYNSPLHF

clone size: NA
CDR3 length: 12
J gene: TRBJ1-2
V gene: TRBV10-3
D gene: NA
CDR3 DNA: TGTGCCATCAGACGTCCGGACTATGGCTACACCTTC
CDR3 protein: CAIRRPDYGYTF

clone size: NA
CDR3 length: 13
J gene: TRBJ2-2
V gene: TRBV2
D gene: NA
CDR3 DNA: TGTGCCAGCAATGGACAGAACACCGGGGAGCTGTTTTTT
CDR3 protein: CASNGQNTGELFF

clone size: few
CDR3 length: 16
J gene: TRBJ1-4
V gene: TRBV7-9
D gene: NA
CDR3 DNA: TGTGCCAGCAGCTTAGTGGTGACAGTCGATGATGAAAAACTGTTTTTT
CDR3 protein: CASSLVVTVDDEKLFF

clone size: NA
CDR3 length: 13
J gene: TRBJ1-1
V gene: TRBV12-3/TRBV12-4
D gene: NA
CDR3 DNA: TGTGCCAGCAGTTTCCCCGGGTACACTGAAGCTTTCTTT
CDR3 protein: CASSFPGYTEAFF

clone size: NA
CDR3 length: 16
J gene: TRBJ1-2
V gene: TRBV12-5
D gene: TRBD1
CDR3 DNA: TGTGCTAGTGGTTTGATCCGGGACAGGGAGGACTATGGCTACACCTTC
CDR3 protein: CASGLIRDREDYGYTF

clone size: NA
CDR3 length: 13
J gene: TRBJ2-1
V gene: TRBV2
D gene: NA
CDR3 DNA: TGTGCCAGCAGTGAAGCGCTGGAGAAAGAGCAGTTCTTC
CDR3 protein: CASSEALEKEQFF

clone size: many
CDR3 length: 18
J gene: TRBJ2-2
V gene: TRBV9
D gene: TRBD2
CDR3 DNA: TGTGCCAGCAGCGTAGGTAGCGGGGGGCCATCGAACACCGGGGAGCTGTTTTTT
CDR3 protein: CASSVGSGGPSNTGELFF

clone size: NA
CDR3 length: 15
J gene: TRBJ2-5
V gene: TRBV7-9
D gene: TRBD2
CDR3 DNA: TGTGCCAGCAGCTTAGCGGCGGGGGGGCCTAAGACCCAGTACTTC
CDR3 protein: CASSLAAGGPKTQYF

clone size: NA
CDR3 length: 18
J gene: TRBJ2-7
V gene: TRBV7-9
D gene: TRBD1
CDR3 DNA: TGTGCCAGCAGTCAACCGGGACAGGGGCTAAAGAGCTCCTACGAGCAGTACTTC
CDR3 protein: CASSQPGQGLKSSYEQYF

clone size: once
CDR3 length: 15
J gene: TRBJ2-3
V gene: TRBV7-2
D gene: NA
CDR3 DNA: TGTGCCAGCAGCTTATTTGATCGTCGAGGGGGTTCCCTGTATTTT
CDR3 protein: CASSLFDRRGGSLYF

clone size: NA
CDR3 length: 14
J gene: TRBJ2-7
V gene: TRBV28
D gene: TRBD1
CDR3 DNA: TGTGCCAGCAGAGGAGAGGCAGGGGGATACGAGCAGTACTTC
CDR3 protein: CASRGEAGGYEQYF

clone size: NA
CDR3 length: 13
J gene: TRBJ1-1
V gene: TRBV11-2
D gene: NA
CDR3 DNA: TGTGCCAGCAGCCGGGTCAGGGAAGCTGAAGCTTTCTTT
CDR3 protein: CASSRVREAEAFF

clone size: NA
CDR3 length: 12
J gene: TRBJ1-1
V gene: TRBV5-6
D gene: TRBD1
CDR3 DNA: TGTGCCAGCAGCTCCGGGACAGGGATGGCTTTCTTT
CDR3 protein: CASSSGTGMAFF

clone size: NA
CDR3 length: 16
J gene: TRBJ1-2
V gene: TRBV7-8
D gene: TRBD1
CDR3 DNA: TGTGCCAGCAGCCGATTCCCGGGACAGGGCCTTCGTGGCTACACCTTC
CDR3 protein: CASSRFPGQGLRGYTF

clone size: NA
CDR3 length: 17
J gene: TRBJ1-5
V gene: TRBV3-1/TRBV3-2
D gene: NA
CDR3 DNA: TGTGCCAGCAGCCAAGTGTGGCAGGGCTCTTGCAATCAGCCCCAGCATTTT
CDR3 protein: CASSQVWQGSCNQPQHF

clone size: once
CDR3 length: 12
J gene: TRBJ1-4
V gene: TRBV6-5
D gene: NA
CDR3 DNA: TGTGCCAGCAGCCTCAGAGGGGAAAAACTGTTTTTT
CDR3 protein: CASSLRGEKLFF

clone size: NA
CDR3 length: 15
J gene: TRBJ2-2
V gene: TRBV5-1
D gene: TRBD2
CDR3 DNA: TGCGCCAGCAGCTTTTCTAGCGGGAGCCCCGGGGAGCTGTTTTTT
CDR3 protein: CASSFSSGSPGELFF

clone size: NA
CDR3 length: 15
J gene: TRBJ2-1
V gene: TRBV5-1
D gene: TRBD2
CDR3 DNA: TGCGCCAGCAGCTTGGGCCTAGCGGGCTACAATGAGCAGTTCTTC
CDR3 protein: CASSLGLAGYNEQFF

clone size: NA
CDR3 length: 15
J gene: TRBJ1-2
V gene: TRBV2
D gene: TRBD1
CDR3 DNA: TGTGCCAGCAGTCCCGGACAGGGACGAAACTATGGCTACACCTTC
CDR3 protein: CASSPGQGRNYGYTF

clone size: NA
CDR3 length: 17
J gene: TRBJ2-2
V gene: TRBV11-2
D gene: TRBD1
CDR3 DNA: TGTGCCAGCAGCTCACGTCTTGGGACAGAGAACACCGGGGAGCTGTTTTTT
CDR3 protein: CASSSRLGTENTGELFF

clone size: NA
CDR3 length: 12
J gene: TRBJ1-4
V gene: TRBV2
D gene: NA
CDR3 DNA: TGTGCCGGACTCGGGACTAATGAAAAACTGTTTTTT
CDR3 protein: CAGLGTNEKLFF

clone size: NA
CDR3 length: 15
J gene: TRBJ1-5
V gene: TRBV28
D gene: TRBD1
CDR3 DNA: TGTGCCAGCAGGACAGGGATTTCCAGCAATCAGCCCCAGCATTTT
CDR3 protein: CASRTGISSNQPQHF

clone size: NA
CDR3 length: 15
J gene: TRBJ1-1
V gene: TRBV5-8
D gene: TRBD1
CDR3 DNA: TGTGCCAGCAGCTCTGTTAGACAGGGACACACTGAAGCTTTCTTT
CDR3 protein: CASSSVRQGHTEAFF

clone size: NA
CDR3 length: 15
J gene: TRBJ2-5
V gene: TRBV10-3
D gene: NA
CDR3 DNA: TGTGCCATCAGTGAGTCGACTAGAGCGTGGGAGACCCAGTACTTC
CDR3 protein: CAISESTRAWETQYF

clone size: NA
CDR3 length: 15
J gene: TRBJ1-6
V gene: TRBV19
D gene: TRBD1
CDR3 DNA: TGTGCCAGTAGAAGTACAGGGGTAGGTGGTTCACCCCTCCACTTT
CDR3 protein: CASRSTGVGGSPLHF

clone size: NA
CDR3 length: 17
J gene: TRBJ2-3
V gene: TRBV28
D gene: NA
CDR3 DNA: TGTGCCAGCAGCTCCCGCATCGGACCCCCCACAGGGGATACGCAGTATTTT
CDR3 protein: CASSSRIGPPTGDTQYF

clone size: NA
CDR3 length: 14
J gene: TRBJ1-1
V gene: TRBV10-2
D gene: TRBD1
CDR3 DNA: TGCGCCAGCAGTGAGCCGTGGACAGGGGCTGAAGCTTTCTTT
CDR3 protein: CASSEPWTGAEAFF

clone size: NA
CDR3 length: 15
J gene: TRBJ2-7
V gene: TRBV27
D gene: TRBD1
CDR3 DNA: TGTGCCAGCAGTTTGGCCGGGACAGGGGGCACCGAGCAGTACTTC
CDR3 protein: CASSLAGTGGTEQYF

clone size: once
CDR3 length: 13
J gene: TRBJ1-1
V gene: TRBV5-1
D gene: NA
CDR3 DNA: TGCGCCAGCAGCTTAGAACAGGACACTGAAGCTTTCTTT
CDR3 protein: CASSLEQDTEAFF

clone size: NA
CDR3 length: 16
J gene: TRBJ2-1
V gene: TRBV4-1
D gene: NA
CDR3 DNA: TGCGCCAGCAGCCAAGTCGACTGGAGCTCCTACAATGAGCAGTTCTTC
CDR3 protein: CASSQVDWSSYNEQFF

clone size: NA
CDR3 length: 13
J gene: TRBJ1-1
V gene: TRBV5-1
D gene: NA
CDR3 DNA: TGCGCCAGCAGCTTGGGAGGCGGCCGTGAAGCTTTCTTT
CDR3 protein: CASSLGGGREAFF

clone size: once
CDR3 length: 14
J gene: TRBJ1-2
V gene: TRBV7-2
D gene: TRBD1
CDR3 DNA: TGTGCCAGCAGCCCAGGGGGCGTAGGGTATGGCTACACCTTC
CDR3 protein: CASSPGGVGYGYTF

clone size: NA
CDR3 length: 12
J gene: TRBJ2-5
V gene: TRBV20-1
D gene: NA
CDR3 DNA: TGCAGTGCTAGTTTTACTCAAGAGACCCAGTACTTC
CDR3 protein: CSASFTQETQYF

clone size: once
CDR3 length: 11
J gene: TRBJ1-1
V gene: TRBV10-3
D gene: NA
CDR3 DNA: TGTGCCACCTTCACAAACACTGAAGCTTTCTTT
CDR3 protein: CATFTNTEAFF

clone size: NA
CDR3 length: 19
J gene: TRBJ2-1
V gene: TRBV3-1/TRBV3-2
D gene: TRBD2
CDR3 DNA: TGTGCCAGCAGCCAAGCCTTATCACTAGCGTCCATTAAACACAATGAGCAGTTCTTC
CDR3 protein: CASSQALSLASIKHNEQFF

clone size: NA
CDR3 length: 16
J gene: TRBJ2-5
V gene: TRBV16
D gene: TRBD2
CDR3 DNA: TGTGCCAGCAGCCAATACACTAGCGGAAACCAAGAGACCCAGTACTTC
CDR3 protein: CASSQYTSGNQETQYF

clone size: NA
CDR3 length: 13
J gene: TRBJ1-1
V gene: TRBV10-1
D gene: TRBD1
CDR3 DNA: TGCGCCAGCAGTGATAGGGGGCCCACTGAAGCTTTCTTT
CDR3 protein: CASSDRGPTEAFF

clone size: NA
CDR3 length: 13
J gene: TRBJ2-2
V gene: TRBV29-1
D gene: NA
CDR3 DNA: TGCAGCGTTGAAGTCGCGGGGAGCGGGGAGCTGTTTTTT
CDR3 protein: CSVEVAGSGELFF